Given below is one T cell receptor beta chain in context. The data stem from a study of blood T cell repertoires in COVID-19. Data came from immunoSEQ multiplex PCR; TCRdb stores just in-frame clones and leaves some out. In the table there are over 400,000 clones, over 75% of which are singletons. The sequenced material came from peripheral blood. The sequence was obtained from a human donor in a cohort sampled during active COVID-19.

The CDR3 reads CASSLEGVQPQHF. CDR3 DNA sequence: TGTGCCAGCAGTCTCGAGGGGGTCCAGCCCCAGCATTTT. J is TRBJ1-5 and V is TRBV6-6; perhaps TRBD1 as D (6 bases). This CDR3 has 13 amino acids. Germline CDR1 and CDR2: MNHNY and SVGAGI (reference sequence). Trimming removed 5 bases at V and 7 bases at J, with 12 bases between.